These 19 T cell receptor beta chains share one sample of origin, sequenced in a study of CD8 T cells in Susac syndrome. The RNA, about 0.45 to 1 ug, was put through reverse transcription using random hexamers. MiXCR was run by TCRdb on the immunoSEQ multiplex PCR reads, yielding one entry per CDR3 protein. The profile covers 100,000 to 150,000 distinct CDR3 sequences, with 90% to 95% appearing a single time and roughly 0.08% taken by the ten largest. Sequencing used CD4+ T cells from PBMCs. The receptor source for this set is a human donor in good health.

V and J are TRBV2 and TRBJ1-5; 10 positions agree with TRBD1. The CDR3 is made up of 17 amino acids. CDR1 is SNHLY, CDR2 FYNNEI, per germline. V lost 5 bases to trimming and J lost 1 base; unmatched junction nucleotides: 8. CDR3 protein: CASSPVPGQGSNQPQHF. Written as DNA, the CDR3 is TGTGCCAGCAGTCCCGTTCCGGGACAGGGGAGCAATCAGCCCCAGCATTTT.

This clonotype was seen just once. The gene calls are TRBV29-1 and TRBJ1-1; D not resolved. V lost 3 bases, J lost 0 bases, and 14 bases lay in between. The CDR3 has 15 amino acids. The germline V gene has CDR1 SQVTM and CDR2 ANQGSEA. The CDR3 loop reads CSVDVGSFMNTEAFF. The CDR3 coding sequence is TGCAGCGTTGATGTTGGGTCCTTCATGAACACTGAAGCTTTCTTT.

This rearrangement joins TRBV6-1 to TRBJ1-5; D call uncertain. V was trimmed by 5 bases and J by 2 bases, leaving 13 bases between them. The CDR3 runs 15 residues. Germline CDR1 and CDR2: MNHNS and SASEGT. CDR3 protein: CASSPADAGNQPQHF. CDR3 nucleotides: TGTGCCAGCAGTCCCGCGGACGCGGGCAATCAGCCCCAGCATTTT.

The chain uses TRBV7-9 and TRBJ1-2; D is ambiguous. The germline V gene has CDR1 SEHNR and CDR2 FQNEAQ (reference sequence). CDR3 size: 14 residues. Trimming cost V 4 bases and J 4 bases, with 13 bases left between them. DNA of the CDR3: TGTGCCAGCAGCTCCGGAGCGCGGGGCTATGGCTACACCTTC. Translation: CASSSGARGYGYTF.

The rearrangement joins TRBV10-3 to TRBJ2-1; the match to TRBD2 covers 11 bases. With V trimmed by 3 bases and J by 2 bases, 6 bases remained unmatched. Germline CDR1 and CDR2: ENHRY and SYGVKD. The CDR3 covers 17 residues. The CDR3 sequence: CAISEGTSGVTYNEQFF. Written as DNA, the CDR3 is TGTGCCATCAGTGAAGGGACTAGCGGAGTGACCTACAATGAGCAGTTCTTC.

This chain connects TRBV29-1 to TRBJ2-7; D not resolved. Trimming left V 4 bases short and J 3 bases short, with 10 bases between. Germline values: CDR1 SQVTM, CDR2 ANQGSEA. This CDR3 is 12 amino acids long. The DNA for the CDR3 is TGCAGCGTTGTCAGCCAGTTCTACGAGCAGTACTTC. As protein: CSVVSQFYEQYF.

The chain couples TRBV4-1 to TRBJ2-1; no reliable D call. V lost 3 bases, J lost 4 bases, and 16 bases lay in between. Germline V gene data show CDR1 as MGHRA and CDR2 as YSYEKL. The CDR3 spans 16 residues. CDR3 coding DNA: TGCGCCAGCAGCCACCCGCCTCGAAGGGCGTACAATGAGCAGTTCTTC. Translating gives CASSHPPRRAYNEQFF.

This chain connects TRBV4-1 to TRBJ2-4, with D maybe TRBD2 (5 bases). The CDR3 covers 16 residues. The V gene lost 0 bases and the J gene lost 5 bases, with 14 bases spanning the gap. The V gene's germline CDR1 is MGHRA and CDR2 YSYEKL. CDR3 nucleotide sequence: TGCGCCAGCAGCCAAGATCAGAGGGCGAGGGAAAACATTCAGTACTTC. This encodes CASSQDQRARENIQYF.

The J gene is TRBJ1-5, the V gene TRBV23-1; TRBD1 is a possible D gene (6 bases). TRBV23-1 is given ORF status, its function remaining uncertain. The V end lost 6 bases, the J end lost 2 bases, and 11 bases lay between the germline ends. This CDR3 spans 14 amino acids. CDR3 amino acids: CASRQGEGNQPQHF. As DNA, the CDR3 is TGCGCCAGCAGACAGGGTGAGGGCAATCAGCCCCAGCATTTT.

The J gene is TRBJ2-3, the V gene TRBV29-1; 14 nucleotides match TRBD2. J lost 6 bases, V lost 4 bases, and 6 bases had no gene match. The CDR3 extends over 15 amino acids. In germline, CDR1 is SQVTM, CDR2 ANQGSEA. The CDR3 is CSVVGLAGDSDTQYF. The CDR3 DNA reads as TGCAGCGTTGTGGGACTAGCGGGAGACTCTGATACGCAGTATTTT.

The chain uses TRBV29-1 and TRBJ2-5, with D maybe TRBD1 (7 bases). CDR3 length equals 12 residues. V was cut by 5 bases and J by 5 bases, with 12 bases left in between. Germline-derived CDR1 and CDR2 are SQVTM and ANQGSEA. Written as DNA, the CDR3 is TGCAGCGTTTTGGAGGGGGCCGAGACCCAGTACTTC. The encoded protein is CSVLEGAETQYF. The full variable domain, with the rest looked up from reference TRBV29-1 and TRBJ2-5, is SAVISQKPSRDICQRGTSLTIQCQVDSQVTMMFWYRQQPGQSLTLIATANQGSEATYESGFVIDKFPISRPNLTFSTLTVSNMSPEDSSIYLCSVLEGAETQYFGPGTRLLVL.

The chain couples TRBV20-1 to TRBJ2-2, with 8 bases fitting TRBD2. The V and J ends lost 0 bases and 5 bases, in that order; junction bases with no gene match: 11. The CDR3 is 17 amino acids. The germline V gene encodes CDR1 DFQATT and CDR2 SNEGSKA (reference sequence). The CDR3 DNA sequence: TGCAGTGCTAGAGATCGTGGTAGCGGGGTTAAAACCGGGGAGCTGTTTTTT. This translates into CSARDRGSGVKTGELFF.

J is TRBJ1-1 and V is TRBV29-1; weak D call: TRBD1 (5 bases). The CDR3 loop spans 13 amino acids. Looked up from germline, CDR1 is SQVTM and CDR2 is ANQGSEA. The V end lost 1 base, the J end lost 1 base, and 7 bases lay between the germline ends. The CDR3 loop is CSVEVGGNTEAFF. The CDR3 DNA follows: TGCAGCGTTGAAGTGGGGGGGAACACTGAAGCTTTCTTT.

V gene TRBV7-2 combines with J gene TRBJ2-3, with no clear D. This CDR3 is 15 amino acids long. Germline-derived CDR1 and CDR2 are SGHTA and FQGNSA. The V gene lost 7 bases and the J gene lost 1 base, with 15 bases spanning the gap. This CDR3 is CASTLRVGGTDTQYF. The CDR3 DNA sequence: TGTGCCAGCACCCTCCGGGTTGGGGGCACAGATACGCAGTATTTT.

The chain combines TRBV2 with TRBJ2-5; TRBD2 matches at 10 bases. The CDR3 extends over 15 amino acids. Germline V lookup: CDR1 SNHLY, CDR2 FYNNEI. V lost 7 bases, J lost 3 bases, and 8 bases stayed unmatched. CDR3 DNA: TGTGCCAGCACCAGACTAGCGGGTGGGGAAGAGACCCAGTACTTC. As protein: CASTRLAGGEETQYF.

The V and J genes are TRBV9 and TRBJ1-1, with D hard to call. In germline, CDR1 is SGDLS, CDR2 YYNGEE. V was clipped by 6 bases and J by 1 base, with 13 bases between them. This CDR3 comprises 14 residues. CDR3 residues: CASTKTGRNTEAFF. The CDR3 DNA reads as TGTGCCAGCACCAAGACTGGAAGGAACACTGAAGCTTTCTTT. Looking up the rest from reference TRBV9 and TRBJ1-1 gives the full variable domain: DSGVTQTPKHLITATGQRVTLRCSPRSGDLSVYWYQQSLDQGLQFLIQYYNGEERAKGNILERFSAQQFPDLHSELNLSSLELGDSALYFCASTKTGRNTEAFFGQGTRLTVV.

This clonotype was found a few times. The V and J genes are TRBV13 and TRBJ2-1; 11 bases fit TRBD2. The CDR3 has 18 amino acids. V gave up 5 bases and J gave up 10 bases; unmatched junction bases: 19. CDR1 is PRHDT, CDR2 FYEKMQ, per germline (reference sequence). DNA for the CDR3: TGTGCCAGCAGCCCTGGTGGTAGCGGGAGGGCCGGGGGTAAGGAGCAGTTCTTC. It specifies CASSPGGSGRAGGKEQFF. The whole variable domain, remainder taken from reference TRBV13 and TRBJ2-1, is AAGVIQSPRHLIKEKRETATLKCYPIPRHDTVYWYQQGPGQDPQFLISFYEKMQSDKGSIPDRFSAQQFSDYHSELNMSSLELGDSALYFCASSPGGSGRAGGKEQFFGPGTRLTVL.

The chain uses TRBV14 and TRBJ2-1, with D perhaps matching TRBD2 (6 bases). Trimming took off 1 base at V and 2 bases at J, with 15 bases between the two ends. Germline CDR1 reads SGHDN; CDR2 reads FVKESK. The CDR3 contains 17 residues. The CDR3 region has the DNA TGTGCCAGCAGCCAAGTGCCCGGGAGAGGCGCCTACAATGAGCAGTTCTTC. As protein: CASSQVPGRGAYNEQFF.

The genes are TRBV7-6 and TRBJ1-5; D call uncertain. The CDR3 totals 14 residues. Per the germline V gene, CDR1 is SGHVS and CDR2 is FNYEAQ. The germline V and J ends were trimmed by 0 bases and 5 bases, with 8 bases remaining between them. The CDR3 DNA reads TGTGCCAGCAGCTTAGCGGTTGGGGATCAGCCCCAGCATTTT. It is translated as CASSLAVGDQPQHF.